Here is one T cell receptor beta chain with its context. Its specificity is not known. Reverse transcription of extracted RNA yielded cDNA, which provided the sequencing template. Assay used: immunoSEQ multiplex PCR; TCRdb lists only in-frame clones, some missing. The profile shows about 140,000 clones, approximately 50% of them singletons. The ends lost 6 bases at V and 7 bases at J; junction bases unmatched: 8. The CDR3 totals 13 residues. From germline, CDR1 is SQVTM and CDR2 ANQGSEA. This sample is part of a study of CD8+ T cells in alopecia areata. For the study at large: Among treated patients, oral tofacitinib was administered at 5 to 10 mg twice daily.

Broader study findings: Especially in alopecia totalis/universalis, lesional scalp showed greater clonality than normal scalp did.

From alopecia areata patients, lesional scalp punch biopsies and peripheral blood were collected. PBMCs served as the source from which CD4+ and CD8+ T cells were sorted. J is TRBJ1-5 and V is TRBV29-1; 8 nucleotides align to TRBD1. The material was CD4+ T cells sorted from blood, obtained at week 0. This clonotype was sampled from a human donor with alopecia areata. CDR3 in amino acids: CSVRPGGGQPQHF. In DNA form, the CDR3 reads TGCAGCGTGAGACCAGGGGGCGGACAGCCCCAGCATTTT.